The clone carrying this T cell receptor (beta chain) was seen at least ten times. The data were taken from a study of T-cell reconstitution after alpha-beta-depleted transplantation in children. The CDR3 extends over 16 amino acids. Germline V gene data show CDR1 as MGHRA and CDR2 as YSYEKL. With 6 bases clipped from V and 5 bases from J, the junction kept 15 bases outside the gene matches. Molecular barcoding with unique molecular identifiers was used for the TCRbeta library. TCRdb itself ran the PCR reads through MiXCR, one entry per CDR3 protein. The data show 330,000 or so distinct CDR3 sequences, with 10% to 13% seen just once and 2% to 2.5% held by the top ten.

The clonotype was recovered from a human donor who donated a stem cell graft to a child with acute lymphoblastic leukemia. The V and J genes are TRBV4-1 and TRBJ2-7; 8 bases agree with TRBD2. This specimen consisted of PBMCs from the stem cell graft donor, obtained from the stem cell graft. This CDR3 reads CASSLKAGAGGDEQYF. CDR3 DNA sequence: TGCGCCAGCAGTCTCAAAGCGGGAGCCGGCGGCGACGAGCAGTACTTC.